The 4 T cell receptor beta chains below were found in one sample sequenced in a study of identical twins' blood T cells. MiXCR, run by TCRdb on the 5' RACE reads, gives a single entry per CDR3 protein. The profile covers 400,000 or so distinct CDR3 sequences, with about 28% appearing a single time and roughly 5.5% taken by the ten largest. The source material was PBMCs. The source of these receptors is a woman aged 18 to 49 in good health.

Comments on this clonotype: The junction departs from germline at one end; a sequencing error may be responsible. J is TRBJ2-3 and V is TRBV7-6, with 7 bases that match TRBD1. Germline lookup yields CDR1 SGHVS and CDR2 FNYEAQ. This CDR3 has 15 residues. The DNA of the CDR3 is TGTGTCAGCAGCAACAGGGGTGAAGTTGCAGATACGCAGTATTTT. Amino acid sequence: CVSSNRGEVADTQYF.

This clonotype was observed a few times. The chain joins TRBV27 to TRBJ1-1, with D hard to call. There are 14 residues in the CDR3. The germline V and J ends were trimmed by 3 bases and 3 bases, with 11 bases remaining between them. Germline lookup yields CDR1 MNHEY and CDR2 SMNVEV (reference sequence). Written as DNA, the CDR3 is TGTGCCAGCAGTTTTTGGGGTTCGGACACTGAAGCTTTCTTT. This codes for CASSFWGSDTEAFF.

This chain links TRBV27 with TRBJ1-2; possibly TRBD1 for D (5 bases). In germline, CDR1 is MNHEY, CDR2 SMNVEV (reference sequence). Trimming took off 2 bases at V and 6 bases at J, with 10 bases between the two ends. The CDR3 sequence is 13 residues long. The chain's CDR3 is CASSLEGIHGYTF. The DNA for the CDR3 is TGTGCCAGCAGTTTAGAGGGGATCCATGGCTACACCTTC.

This chain links TRBV20-1 with TRBJ1-2; no clear D gene. Germline V gives CDR1 DFQATT, CDR2 SNEGSKA (reference sequence). V lost 2 bases, J lost 4 bases, and 11 bases lay in between. The CDR3 has 13 amino acids. This CDR3 is CSARLGSRYGYTF. CDR3 DNA sequence: TGCAGTGCTAGACTGGGATCTCGCTATGGCTACACCTTC.